The following is a T cell receptor beta chain sequence with its context. This clone came up once. Its antigen is currently not known. No base-level quality is on record; no much larger clone is a single base apart. Counted from cysteine to phenylalanine, this CDR3 has 14 amino acids. The entry retains the CDR3 DNA only, 42 bases that are in frame from base 1. For CDR1 and CDR2, the germline V gene lists SGHVS and FQNEAQ. Clipping removes 5 bases from V and 1 base from J, with 4 as the unmatched junction base count. These data originate in a study of long-term antiretroviral therapy in people with HIV (dated by TCRdb to 2022 to 2024). In the study overall: Collection of the earliest samples took place about a decade ahead of the 2015 WHO recommendation for immediate ART, at a time when ART was typically delayed until CD4 counts fell. No cross-contamination during QIAcube processing was seen in test extractions of a monoclonal T-cell line run alongside roughly 35 polyclonal samples. A retrospective serial study tested whether changes in peripheral blood TRB repertoire composition and diversity were associated with ART initiation and durable HIV suppression. The cohort contributed about 200 cryopreserved PBMC samples from under 35 adults with confirmed HIV infection, collected serially over a mean of 6 years (range 1-12). Of the approximately 28 participants with HIV, about twelve were female. The study at large found these results: Unsorted PBMC were profiled instead of sorted CD4+ and CD8+ T cells because pre-ART samples had limited cell numbers. A significant increase in TRB diversity was found to be associated with ART initiation, although TRB diversity was observed to remain significantly below that of transplant donor controls even after long-term ART. Expanded TRB clones identified before ART initiation dominated the repertoire across all time points, though the dominance fluctuated and decreased in many PLHIV after ART. Because PBMC availability was limited, only the TCR beta chain was sequenced, with no alpha chain pairing. The samples were dated from about 2003 to 2018, and the ART regimens that were used may be less effective than current ART regimens. No data were available on ART adherence, viral resistance or therapy changes, limiting inferences about post-ART repertoire changes. CDR3 length ranges in HIV repertoires were narrower than in controls, and network structure suggested an antigen-experienced repertoire with only a slight naive shift after ART.

Inclusion was restricted to participants for whom at least one PBMC sample before ART initiation and at least two post-ART samples were available. Every participant with HIV received treatment in the United States of America. Before DNA extraction, cryopreserved samples of roughly 0.9-11 million PBMC were thawed and washed. At the time of the earliest PBMC sample, participants with HIV were aged between about 23 and 54 years. PBMC samples were contributed by each participant from 1-4 timepoints before ART initiation and 2-8 timepoints after ART initiation, with a median of 7 samples. For every participant, serial HIV viral load, CD4+ T-cell count, ART history and demographic data were obtained. Genomic DNA was extracted from unsorted PBMC with a Qiagen kit on a QIAcube, with processing performed in batches of 12 samples. The immunoSEQ hsTCRB v3.0 assay was used at survey level resolution to sequence the TRB variable region. TRB sequencing targeted a depth of about 40,000-55,000 T-cell genomes per sample. Pooled TRB libraries were sequenced on an Illumina MiSeq with a v3 150-cycle kit. From the authors' description of their analysis: Repertoire analysis was performed in R inside a reproducible Nextflow workflow that covered QC, data transformation and analysis. LymphoSeq2, an R package for exploring AIRR-Seq data, was used to implement custom analyses. A handful of samples that produced fewer than 5000 total TRB sequences were removed, so some 190 HIV repertoires were analyzed. Among the 190 or so HIV repertoires that were kept, roughly 58 were collected before ART initiation and 120 to 140 were collected after ART initiation. Repertoires were downsampled to 5000 TRB nucleotide sequences, and summary statistics were averaged over 100 downsampling iterations. Only TRB sequences with CDR3 regions of at least seven amino acids were retained for analysis. A Shannon entropy-derived clonality score and the Gini coefficient were used to measure diversity. Repertoire networks linked the top 5000 CDR3 amino acid sequences whenever two sequences differed by an edit distance of one. For TRB CDR3 amino acid sequences, GLIPH2 was used to predict antigen specificity groups and MHC restriction. CDR3 amino acid sequences were matched against VDJdb and McPAS-TCR to flag known CMV, EBV, HIV or tissue antigen associations. Pre-ART, post-ART and control groups were compared with Wilcoxon signed-rank tests and Holm-Bonferroni correction. TCRdb holds this immuneACCESS table with in-frame rearrangements only. Some clones are missing; in checked studies, unresolved V genes explain under half, and the rest has no known cause. That table gives V, J and clone size, and the DNA gave D and trimming. Recorded for this sample are some 48,000 clones; 84% of them occurred a single time. The top ten constitute roughly 3% of the sample.

This receptor was obtained from a woman between 18 and 30 years old with HIV. This chain joins TRBV7-8 to TRBJ2-7; 8 of the junction bases match TRBD1. The input for sequencing was unsorted PBMCs, taken 0.8 years after starting antiretroviral therapy. The CDR3 amino acid sequence is: CASSPRQGSYEQYF. The sequenced DNA is TGTGCCAGCAGCCCGAGACAGGGGTCCTACGAGCAGTACTTC.